Sequencing of this T cell receptor beta chain was carried out in a study of cytomegalovirus exposure and HLA in healthy donors. This PCR relied on a set of 60 Vbeta primers and 13 Jbeta primers. Sequenced by immunoSEQ multiplex PCR; TCRdb stores in-frame clones only, minus some. The table lists 150,000 to 250,000 clones, 79% of them singletons. The trim removed 7 bases at V and 1 base at J, leaving 5 bases unmatched. Germline V gives CDR1 ENHRY, CDR2 SYGVKD. The CDR3 covers 14 residues. The specimen was PBMCs. The rearrangement uses TRBV10-3 and TRBJ2-3; 7 bases are shared with TRBD1. The sequence came from a girl aged 10-17 years in good health and CMV-seropositive. CDR3 protein: CAITRDRGTDTQYF. The CDR3 nucleotides read TGTGCCATCACACGGGACAGAGGCACAGATACGCAGTATTTT.